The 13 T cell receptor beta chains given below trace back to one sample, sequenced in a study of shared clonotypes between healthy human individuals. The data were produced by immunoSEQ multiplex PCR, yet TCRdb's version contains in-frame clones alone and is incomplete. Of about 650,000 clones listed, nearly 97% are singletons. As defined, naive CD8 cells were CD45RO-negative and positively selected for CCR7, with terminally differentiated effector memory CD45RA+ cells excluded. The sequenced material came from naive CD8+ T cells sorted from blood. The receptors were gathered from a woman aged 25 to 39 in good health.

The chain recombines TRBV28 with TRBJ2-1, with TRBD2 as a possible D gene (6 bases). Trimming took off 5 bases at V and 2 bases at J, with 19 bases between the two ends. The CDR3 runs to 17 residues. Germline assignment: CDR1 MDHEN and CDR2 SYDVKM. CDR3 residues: CASSLLYPSATYNEQFF. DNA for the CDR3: TGTGCCAGCAGTCTATTATATCCTAGCGCGACCTACAATGAGCAGTTCTTC.

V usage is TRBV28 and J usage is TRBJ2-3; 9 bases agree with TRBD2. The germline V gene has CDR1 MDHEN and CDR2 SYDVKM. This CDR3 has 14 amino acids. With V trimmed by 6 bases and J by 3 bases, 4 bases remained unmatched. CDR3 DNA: TGTGCCAGCAGGGTAGCGGGAGAAACAGATACGCAGTATTTT. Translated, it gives CASRVAGETDTQYF.

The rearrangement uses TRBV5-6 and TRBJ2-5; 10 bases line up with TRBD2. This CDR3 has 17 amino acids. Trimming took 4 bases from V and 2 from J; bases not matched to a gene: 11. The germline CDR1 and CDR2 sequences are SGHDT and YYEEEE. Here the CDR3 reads CASSHPRTSGKQETQYF. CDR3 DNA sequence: TGTGCCAGCAGCCACCCCCGGACTAGCGGAAAACAAGAGACCCAGTACTTC. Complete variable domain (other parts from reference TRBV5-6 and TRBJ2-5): DAGVTQSPTHLIKTRGQQVTLRCSPKSGHDTVSWYQQALGQGPQFIFQYYEEEERQRGNFPDRFSGHQFPNYSSELNVNALLLGDSALYLCASSHPRTSGKQETQYFGPGTRLLVL.

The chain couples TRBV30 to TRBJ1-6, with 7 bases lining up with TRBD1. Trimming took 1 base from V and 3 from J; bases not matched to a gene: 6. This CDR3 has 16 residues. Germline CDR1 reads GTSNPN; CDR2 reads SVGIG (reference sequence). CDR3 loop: CAWSERQGVYNSPLHF. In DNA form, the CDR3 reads TGTGCCTGGAGTGAGCGACAGGGAGTCTATAATTCACCCCTCCACTTT.

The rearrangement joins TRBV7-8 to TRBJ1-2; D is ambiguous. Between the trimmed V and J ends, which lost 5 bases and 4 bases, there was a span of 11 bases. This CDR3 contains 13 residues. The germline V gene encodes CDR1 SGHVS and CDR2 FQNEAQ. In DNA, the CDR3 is TGTGCCAGCAGCGCCGGACGGACCTATGGCTACACCTTC. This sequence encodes CASSAGRTYGYTF.

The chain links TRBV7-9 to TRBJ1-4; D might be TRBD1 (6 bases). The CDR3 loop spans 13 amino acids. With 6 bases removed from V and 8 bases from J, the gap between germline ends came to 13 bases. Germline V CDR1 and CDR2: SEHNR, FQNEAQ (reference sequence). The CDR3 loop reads CASRGQLEEKLFF. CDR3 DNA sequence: TGTGCCAGCAGAGGACAGTTGGAGGAAAAACTGTTTTTT.

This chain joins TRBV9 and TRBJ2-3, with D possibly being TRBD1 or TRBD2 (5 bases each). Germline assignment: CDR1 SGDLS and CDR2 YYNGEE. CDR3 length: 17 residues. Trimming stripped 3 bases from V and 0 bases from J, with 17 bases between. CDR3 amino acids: CASSAHRGGASTDTQYF. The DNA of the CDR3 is TGTGCCAGCAGCGCCCATCGGGGCGGAGCTAGCACAGATACGCAGTATTTT.

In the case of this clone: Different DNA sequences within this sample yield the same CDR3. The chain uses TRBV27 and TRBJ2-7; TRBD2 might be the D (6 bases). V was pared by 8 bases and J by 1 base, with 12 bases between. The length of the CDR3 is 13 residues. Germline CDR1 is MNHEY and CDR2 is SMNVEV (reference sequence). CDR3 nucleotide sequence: TGTGCCAGCCGCCCAGGGACTTCCTACGAGCAGTACTTC. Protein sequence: CASRPGTSYEQYF.

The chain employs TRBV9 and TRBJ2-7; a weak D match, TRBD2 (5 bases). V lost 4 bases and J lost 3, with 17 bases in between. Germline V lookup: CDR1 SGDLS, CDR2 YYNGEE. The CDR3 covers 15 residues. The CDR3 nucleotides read TGTGCCAGCAGCCCCGGGGAAAGCTTGGTCTACGAGCAGTACTTC. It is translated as CASSPGESLVYEQYF.

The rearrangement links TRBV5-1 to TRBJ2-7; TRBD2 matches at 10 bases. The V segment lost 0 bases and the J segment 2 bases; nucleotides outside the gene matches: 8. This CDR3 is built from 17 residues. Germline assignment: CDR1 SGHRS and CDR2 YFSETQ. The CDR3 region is CASSLVASGSIAYEQYF. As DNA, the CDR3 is TGCGCCAGCAGCTTGGTGGCTAGCGGGAGTATAGCCTACGAGCAGTACTTC.

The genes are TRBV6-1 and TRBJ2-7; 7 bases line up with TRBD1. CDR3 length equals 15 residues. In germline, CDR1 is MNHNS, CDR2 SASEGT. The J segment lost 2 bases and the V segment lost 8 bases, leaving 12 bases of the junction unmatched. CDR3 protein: CASDPTGVMAYEQYF. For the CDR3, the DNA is TGTGCCAGCGACCCAACAGGGGTTATGGCCTACGAGCAGTACTTC.

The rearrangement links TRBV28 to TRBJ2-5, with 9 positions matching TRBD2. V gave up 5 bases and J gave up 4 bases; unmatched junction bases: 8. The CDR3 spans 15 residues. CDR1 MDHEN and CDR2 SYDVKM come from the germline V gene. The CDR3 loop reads CASSPLSGSGETQYF. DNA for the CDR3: TGTGCCAGCAGTCCCCTTAGCGGGAGTGGAGAGACCCAGTACTTC.

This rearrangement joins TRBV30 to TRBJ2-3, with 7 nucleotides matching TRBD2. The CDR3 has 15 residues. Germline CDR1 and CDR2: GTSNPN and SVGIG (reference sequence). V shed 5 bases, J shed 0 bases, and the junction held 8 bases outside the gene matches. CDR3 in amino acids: CAWDGLEISTDTQYF. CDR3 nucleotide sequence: TGTGCCTGGGATGGACTAGAAATTAGCACAGATACGCAGTATTTT.